These T cell receptor beta chains were read from a single sample in a study of blood T cell repertoires in COVID-19. TCRdb's copy holds only in-frame clones and misses some; the assay was immunoSEQ multiplex PCR. The top ten hold roughly 4.2% of the sample, which has approximately 260,000 clones, more than 65% seen once. Source material: peripheral blood. These receptors were collected from a woman aged 40 to 49 with active or convalescent COVID-19. Each CDR3 is given with its conserved first and last residue. D genes are given only for firm matches. Not all rows give a size; the values are once, few, many and, for expanded clones, a class.

clone size | J gene | V gene | D gene | CDR3 protein | CDR3 DNA
- | TRBJ1-6 | TRBV6-4 | - | CASSEELSYNSPLHF | TGTGCCAGCAGTGAGGAGCTCTCCTATAATTCACCCCTCCACTTT
- | TRBJ1-2 | TRBV5-6 | TRBD1 | CASSLQDRPRSYTF | TGTGCCAGCAGCTTGCAGGACAGGCCCAGAAGCTACACCTTC
- | TRBJ2-1 | TRBV28 | TRBD1 | CASSRLMGEGAGNEQFF | TGTGCCAGCAGTCGTCTTATGGGCGAGGGGGCCGGCAATGAGCAGTTCTTC
- | TRBJ1-6 | TRBV5-1 | TRBD1 | CASSFRRDRGDNSPLHF | TGCGCCAGCAGCTTCCGGCGGGACAGGGGAGATAATTCACCCCTCCACTTT
- | TRBJ2-1 | TRBV29-1 | - | CSVERGSFGNEQFF | TGCAGCGTTGAAAGGGGGTCCTTTGGGAATGAGCAGTTCTTC
few | TRBJ2-3 | TRBV9 | - | CASSVDPGGSTDTQYF | TGTGCCAGCAGCGTAGATCCGGGGGGCAGCACAGATACGCAGTATTTT
- | TRBJ2-7 | TRBV6-6 | TRBD1 | CASGTGISYEQYF | TGTGCCAGTGGGACAGGGATTAGCTACGAGCAGTACTTC
- | TRBJ2-2 | TRBV6-6 | - | CASSPAGSDNTGELFF | TGTGCCAGCAGTCCTGCGGGGTCGGATAACACCGGGGAGCTGTTTTTT
- | TRBJ2-3 | TRBV4-1 | TRBD2 | CASSQDATSGADTQYF | TGCGCCAGCAGCCAAGACGCGACTAGCGGGGCAGATACGCAGTATTTT
- | TRBJ1-1 | TRBV18 | - | CASSPAATGMNTEAFF | TGTGCCAGCTCACCGGCAGCTACCGGGATGAACACTGAAGCTTTCTTT
once | TRBJ1-1 | TRBV6-5 | TRBD1 | CASSLWTGKNTEAFF | TGTGCCAGCAGTCTATGGACAGGGAAGAACACTGAAGCTTTCTTT
- | TRBJ2-3 | TRBV6-1 | - | CASSERGTDTQYF | TGTGCCAGCAGTGAACGGGGCACAGATACGCAGTATTTT
- | TRBJ1-6 | TRBV3-1/TRBV3-2 | TRBD1 | CASNRGTGSSYNSPLHF | TGTGCCAGCAATAGGGGGACAGGGAGCTCCTATAATTCACCCCTCCACTTT
- | TRBJ2-2 | TRBV7-3 | TRBD2 | CASSDPAGGLVTGELFF | TGTGCCAGCAGCGACCCCGCGGGGGGGCTAGTCACCGGGGAGCTGTTTTTT
- | TRBJ1-2 | TRBV12-3/TRBV12-4 | - | CASSPGNYGYTF | TGTGCCAGCAGTCCAGGGAACTATGGCTACACCTTC
- | TRBJ1-1 | TRBV28 | - | CASSFGGSRSTEAFF | TGTGCCAGCAGTTTTGGGGGGTCCCGTTCCACTGAAGCTTTCTTT
- | TRBJ2-3 | TRBV5-1 | TRBD1 | CASSGGQSTDTQYF | TGCGCCAGCAGCGGGGGACAGAGCACAGATACGCAGTATTTT
- | TRBJ2-2 | TRBV5-1 | TRBD2 | CASSLEGTSGSGELFF | TGCGCCAGCAGCTTGGAAGGGACTAGCGGGTCCGGGGAGCTGTTTTTT
few | TRBJ2-7 | TRBV5-1 | TRBD1 | CASSPTGDWTYEQYF | TGCGCCAGCAGCCCTACAGGGGATTGGACCTACGAGCAGTACTTC
- | TRBJ1-1 | TRBV25-1 | - | CASSDPRRLEAFF | TGTGCCAGCAGTGACCCTAGGCGCCTTGAAGCTTTCTTT
few | TRBJ1-4 | TRBV7-9 | - | CASPGRENEKLFF | TGTGCCAGCCCGGGCAGGGAAAATGAAAAACTGTTTTTT
- | TRBJ2-1 | TRBV12-3/TRBV12-4 | - | CASTRGTQQFF | TGTGCCAGCACGCGGGGGACACAGCAGTTCTTC
- | TRBJ2-3 | TRBV7-9 | TRBD2 | CASSRSLAGGADTQYF | TGTGCCAGCAGCCGATCTCTAGCGGGCGGGGCAGATACGCAGTATTTT
- | TRBJ1-2 | TRBV19 | - | CASTSSVSYGYTF | TGTGCCAGTACCTCATCGGTGAGCTATGGCTACACCTTC
- | TRBJ2-1 | TRBV4-1 | - | CASSQGPGTSSSYNEQFF | TGCGCCAGCAGCCAAGGACCCGGGACATCGAGCTCCTACAATGAGCAGTTCTTC
- | TRBJ1-1 | TRBV11-2 | - | CASSLGSRGGEAFF | TGTGCCAGCAGCTTAGGTTCAAGGGGGGGAGAAGCTTTCTTT
- | TRBJ2-5 | TRBV9 | - | CASSVWGGATETQYF | TGTGCCAGCAGCGTCTGGGGGGGGGCCACGGAGACCCAGTACTTC
- | TRBJ2-1 | TRBV5-6 | TRBD2 | CASSLGGGAQYNEQFF | TGTGCCAGCAGCTTGGGCGGGGGGGCCCAATACAATGAGCAGTTCTTC
once | TRBJ2-5 | TRBV2 | - | CASRQTSTGIASQYF | TGTGCCAGCAGACAAACTAGTACAGGGATTGCTTCCCAGTACTTC
- | TRBJ1-1 | TRBV5-1 | TRBD1 | CASSGGTGVEAFF | TGCGCCAGCAGCGGCGGGACAGGGGTTGAAGCTTTCTTT
once | TRBJ1-2 | TRBV5-4 | - | CASSPGVRDYGYTF | TGTGCCAGCAGCCCCGGCGTCAGGGACTATGGCTACACCTTC
- | TRBJ2-3 | TRBV19 | TRBD2 | CASSKGLVGSVATQYF | TGTGCCAGTAGTAAAGGACTAGTGGGGAGTGTAGCTACGCAGTATTTT
- | TRBJ1-2 | TRBV6-1 | TRBD1 | CASSGTGAPSGYGYTF | TGTGCCAGCAGTGGGACAGGCGCCCCGTCAGGATATGGCTACACCTTC
- | TRBJ2-7 | TRBV2 | TRBD2 | CAGLAGASYEQYF | TGTGCCGGATTAGCGGGGGCCTCCTACGAGCAGTACTTC
few | TRBJ2-1 | TRBV6-2/TRBV6-3 | TRBD2 | CASSYSPPRGVYNEQFF | TGTGCCAGCAGTTACTCTCCTCCCCGGGGGGTCTACAATGAGCAGTTCTTC
- | TRBJ1-2 | TRBV9 | - | CASSAQGRVGYGYTF | TGTGCCAGCAGCGCCCAAGGCAGGGTCGGCTATGGCTACACCTTC
- | TRBJ1-2 | TRBV5-6 | - | CASSLGPTGNYGYTF | TGTGCCAGCAGCTTGGGACCGACGGGGAACTATGGCTACACCTTC
- | TRBJ1-4 | TRBV28 | - | CASRPSSISNEKLFF | TGTGCCAGCAGGCCATCGAGTATTTCTAATGAAAAACTGTTTTTT
- | TRBJ2-1 | TRBV19 | - | CASSTERRPPYNEQFF | TGTGCCAGTAGTACAGAGCGCAGGCCGCCTTACAATGAGCAGTTCTTC
- | TRBJ2-4 | TRBV5-4 | TRBD2 | CASSLQIAGNIQYF | TGTGCCAGCAGCTTGCAGATAGCGGGGAACATTCAGTACTTC
- | TRBJ1-6 | TRBV3-1/TRBV3-2 | - | CASSQDLPNSPLHF | TGTGCCAGCAGCCAAGATCTCCCGAATTCACCCCTCCACTTT
few | TRBJ2-2 | TRBV9 | - | CASSSRTLSTGELFF | TGTGCCAGCAGCTCTAGAACCCTGTCCACCGGGGAGCTGTTTTTT
- | TRBJ1-4 | TRBV10-3 | TRBD1 | CAISETQGAATNEKLFF | TGTGCCATCAGTGAGACCCAGGGGGCAGCAACTAATGAAAAACTGTTTTTT
- | TRBJ2-6 | TRBV20-1 | - | CSASVRTGGSGANVLTF | TGCAGTGCTAGTGTGAGGACTGGGGGCTCCGGGGCCAACGTCCTGACTTTC
- | TRBJ2-7 | TRBV30 | - | CAWKGGAGYEQYF | TGTGCCTGGAAAGGAGGGGCCGGGTACGAGCAGTACTTC
- | TRBJ1-3 | TRBV9 | TRBD1 | CASSAHTSLRGSGNTIYF | TGTGCCAGCAGCGCTCATACTTCACTCAGGGGGTCTGGAAACACCATATATTTT
- | TRBJ1-1 | TRBV5-1 | - | CASSLAKGERRDTEAFF | TGCGCCAGCAGCTTGGCCAAGGGGGAGAGACGCGACACTGAAGCTTTCTTT
- | TRBJ1-6 | TRBV5-1 | - | CASSLGTTDSPLHF | TGCGCCAGCAGCTTGGGGACAACCGATTCACCCCTCCACTTT
- | TRBJ1-3 | TRBV19 | - | CASSTTYSGNTIYF | TGTGCCAGTAGTACCACCTACTCTGGAAACACCATATATTTT
- | TRBJ2-2 | TRBV5-4 | TRBD2 | CASSLVGTRNTGELFF | TGTGCCAGCAGCTTAGTTGGGACTAGAAACACCGGGGAGCTGTTTTTT
- | TRBJ2-2 | TRBV9 | - | CASSVAPLGELFF | TGTGCCAGCAGCGTAGCTCCCCTCGGGGAGCTGTTTTTT
- | TRBJ2-1 | TRBV6-2/TRBV6-3 | TRBD2 | CASSPQRGANNEQFF | TGTGCCAGCAGTCCACAGCGGGGGGCTAACAATGAGCAGTTCTTC
- | TRBJ2-1 | TRBV7-3 | - | CASSLMGGRYEQFF | TGTGCCAGCAGCTTAATGGGTGGGCGCTATGAGCAGTTCTTC